This TCR beta chain was documented in a study of OX40 agonist ivuxolimab in advanced cancers. Study-level background: In this cohort, patients received ivuxolimab, an agonistic anti-OX40 (CD134) antibody. Earlier anti-PD-1, anti-PD-L1 or anti-CTLA-4 therapy was permitted; 30% to 50% had received some.

The V end was cut by 7 bases, the J end by 0 bases, with 20 bases between. The CDR3 length is 16 residues. The germline CDR1 and CDR2 sequences are SGHKS and YYEKEE (reference sequence). Study outcomes and limitations: Researchers report that CD8+ T cells had, on average, more expanded clones than CD4+.

Here immunoSEQ multiplex PCR was the method, and the copy in TCRdb shows in-frame clones only, minus some. The data hold about 25,000 clones, with 75% to 85% observed a single time. A word on this clone: What it recognizes is unknown.

This chain uses TRBV5-5 with TRBJ2-7; D perhaps matches TRBD1 (6 bases). The material sequenced was CD4+ or CD8+ T cells sorted from blood, taken in a trial of the OX40 agonist ivuxolimab. This clonotype was obtained from an adult with an advanced solid tumor such as melanoma, head and neck, liver or kidney cancer. CDR3: CASSAGTSTSSYEQYF. The DNA of the CDR3 is TGTGCCAGCTCCGCAGGGACATCCACTTCCTCCTACGAGCAGTACTTC.